The clone carrying this T cell receptor beta chain has only one observation. What it recognizes is unknown. This entry belongs to a study of multiple sclerosis patients with progressive multifocal leukoencephalopathy. Whole-study context: The control group, sampled over time, had multiple sclerosis, received natalizumab and did not develop PML. Points from the study as a whole: PML-onset expanded TRB clones were detectable before and during natalizumab therapy.

This was a survey-level run. The table came from immunoSEQ multiplex PCR; TCRdb's copy has only in-frame clones and leaves some out. This sample has fewer than 35,000 clones, with around 89% found just once. Specified time point: before natalizumab initiation. T0 refers to blood drawn before natalizumab was first infused. The CDR3 is 14 amino acids. The germline CDR1 and CDR2 sequences are GTSNPN and SVGIG (reference sequence). V shed 4 bases and J shed 4 bases, with 14 bases lying between them. The sequence was collected from a human donor with multiple sclerosis. The chain links TRBV30 to TRBJ1-3; D is ambiguous. The sample was PBMCs. For the CDR3, the DNA is TGTGCCTGGACCGAACGAGGACGCGGAAACACCATATATTTT. Translation: CAWTERGRGNTIYF. Using reference TRBV30 and TRBJ1-3 for the parts outside the CDR3, the full variable domain is SQTIHQWPATLVQPVGSPLSLECTVEGTSNPNLYWYRQAAGRGLQLLFYSVGIGQISSEVPQNLSASRPQDRQFILSSKKLLLSDSGFYLCAWTERGRGNTIYFGEGSWLTVV.